This TCR beta chain was captured by sequencing in a study of tumor-infiltrating lymphocytes in localized non-small cell lung cancer. Study context: The cohort mixed smokers and never-smokers, several histologies, and some post-neoadjuvant-chemotherapy samples. Findings of the study overall: Not all patients were TCR sequenced, owing to tissue quantity. No T-cell fraction difference was seen between IM1 and IM2 tumors.

To note about this clone: Its cognate antigen is unknown.

TCRdb keeps only in-frame clones here, not all; method: immunoSEQ multiplex PCR. The table shows about 6,400 clones, with approximately 71% occurring only once. Sequencing used lung tumor tissue. This TCR was recovered from a human donor with non-small cell lung cancer.

The CDR3 coding sequence is TGTGCCAGCAGTGGCCCCTACAATGAGCAGTTCTTC. Its translation: CASSGPYNEQFF. V gene TRBV2 combines with J gene TRBJ2-1; D is unresolved. Germline values: CDR1 SNHLY, CDR2 FYNNEI. The CDR3 contains 12 residues. V was trimmed by 4 bases and J by 2 bases, leaving 3 bases between them. Using reference TRBV2 and TRBJ2-1 for the parts outside the CDR3, the full variable domain is EPEVTQTPSHQVTQMGQEVILRCVPISNHLYFYWYRQILGQKVEFLVSFYNNEISEKSEIFDDQFSVERPDGSNFTLKIRSTKLEDSAMYFCASSGPYNEQFFGPGTRLTVL.